This paragraph reports one T cell receptor beta chain. These data originate in a study of blood T cell repertoires in COVID-19. Study background: Acute and convalescent COVID-19 samples came from the United States, Italy and Spain. T cells, B-cell-depleted T cells, or PBMCs supplied cDNA or gDNA.

Trimming removed 4 bases from V and 1 base from J, with 9 bases in between. The CDR3 runs 13 residues. Germline-derived CDR1 and CDR2 are SGHKS and YYEKEE (reference sequence). Produced via immunoSEQ multiplex PCR; TCRdb's table is partial and in-frame only. The sample includes 100,000 to 150,000 clones, about 70% seen only once; the top ten take about 5.5%. Sequencing used peripheral blood. V usage is TRBV5-5 and J usage is TRBJ2-7, with D unresolved. The sequence was obtained from an elderly man with COVID-19, enrolled during active disease. The DNA of the CDR3 is TGTGCCAGCAGCCTCGACATATCCTACGAGCAGTACTTC. This codes for CASSLDISYEQYF. The whole variable domain, filled in from reference TRBV5-5 and TRBJ2-7, reads DAGVTQSPTHLIKTRGQQVTLRCSPISGHKSVSWYQQVLGQGPQFIFQYYEKEERGRGNFPDRFSARQFPNYSSELNVNALLLGDSALYLCASSLDISYEQYFGPGTRLTVT.